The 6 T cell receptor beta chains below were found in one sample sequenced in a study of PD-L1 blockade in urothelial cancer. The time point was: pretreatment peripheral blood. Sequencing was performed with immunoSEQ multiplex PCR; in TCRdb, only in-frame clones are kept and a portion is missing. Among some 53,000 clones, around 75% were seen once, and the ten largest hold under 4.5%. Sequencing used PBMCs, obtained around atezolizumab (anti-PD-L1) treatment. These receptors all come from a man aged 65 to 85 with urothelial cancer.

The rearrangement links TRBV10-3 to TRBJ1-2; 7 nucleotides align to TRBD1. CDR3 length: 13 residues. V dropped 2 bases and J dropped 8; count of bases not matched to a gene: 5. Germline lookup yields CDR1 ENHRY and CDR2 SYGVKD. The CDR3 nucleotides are TGTGCCATCAGTGAGGCAGGGGGTGGGGGCTACACCTTC. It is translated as CAISEAGGGGYTF.

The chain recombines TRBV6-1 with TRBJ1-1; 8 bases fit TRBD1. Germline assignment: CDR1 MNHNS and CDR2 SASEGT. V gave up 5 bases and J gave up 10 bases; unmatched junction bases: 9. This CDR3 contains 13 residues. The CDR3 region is CASSNNRGWSAFF. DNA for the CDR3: TGTGCCAGCAGTAATAACAGGGGGTGGTCAGCTTTCTTT.

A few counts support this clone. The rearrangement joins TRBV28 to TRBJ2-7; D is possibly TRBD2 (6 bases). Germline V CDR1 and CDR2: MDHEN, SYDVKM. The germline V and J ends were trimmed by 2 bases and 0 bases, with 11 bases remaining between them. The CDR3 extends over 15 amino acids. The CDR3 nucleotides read TGTGCCAGCAGTTTACGAGGGAGGAGCTCCTACGAGCAGTACTTC. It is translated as CASSLRGRSSYEQYF.

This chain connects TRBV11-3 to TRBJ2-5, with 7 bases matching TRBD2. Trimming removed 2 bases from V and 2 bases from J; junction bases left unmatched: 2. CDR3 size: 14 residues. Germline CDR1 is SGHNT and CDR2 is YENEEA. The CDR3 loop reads CASSLMRGQETQYF. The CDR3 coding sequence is TGTGCCAGCAGCTTAATGCGGGGGCAAGAGACCCAGTACTTC.

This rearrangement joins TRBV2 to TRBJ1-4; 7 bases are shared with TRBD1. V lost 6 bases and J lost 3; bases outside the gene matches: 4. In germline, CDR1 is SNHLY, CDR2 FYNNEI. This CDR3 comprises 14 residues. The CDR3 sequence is CASRRDRANEKLFF. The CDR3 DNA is TGTGCCAGCAGACGAGACAGGGCTAATGAAAAACTGTTTTTT. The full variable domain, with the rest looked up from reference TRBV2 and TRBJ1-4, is EPEVTQTPSHQVTQMGQEVILRCVPISNHLYFYWYRQILGQKVEFLVSFYNNEISEKSEIFDDQFSVERPDGSNFTLKIRSTKLEDSAMYFCASRRDRANEKLFFGSGTQLSVL.

The DNA for the CDR3 is TGTGCCAGCAGCTCTGGACAGGGGAATGAGCAGTTCTTC. Translated: CASSSGQGNEQFF. V gene TRBV7-3 combines with J gene TRBJ2-1, with 9 bases lining up with TRBD1. The CDR3 runs 13 residues. Trimming removed 4 bases from V and 7 bases from J; junction bases left unmatched: 2. From germline, CDR1 is SGHTA and CDR2 FQGTGA.